The 4 T cell receptor beta chains given below trace back to one sample, sequenced in a study of blood T cell repertoires in COVID-19. Clones were sequenced by immunoSEQ multiplex PCR, and TCRdb holds only the in-frame ones, with some missing. The sample includes about 480,000 clones, approximately 89% seen only once; the top ten take roughly 12%. Sequences were obtained from peripheral blood. The receptors here all came from a woman between 50 and 59 years old with COVID-19, enrolled during active disease.

This chain links TRBV9 with TRBJ1-1, with D unresolved. The CDR3 loop spans 15 amino acids. Germline V gene data show CDR1 as SGDLS and CDR2 as YYNGEE. The V and J ends lost 4 bases and 3 bases respectively, with 16 bases between them. The CDR3 nucleotides read TGTGCCAGCAGCCCCGGAGGCCTAACGTACACTGAAGCTTTCTTT. Its translation: CASSPGGLTYTEAFF.

V and J are TRBV6-6 and TRBJ1-2, with 7 bases fitting TRBD1. The CDR3 consists of 15 residues. The germline gives CDR1 MNHNY, CDR2 SVGAGI (reference sequence). The ends lost 5 bases at V and 0 bases at J; junction bases unmatched: 6. CDR3 nucleotides: TGTGCCAGCAGTCAAACGGACAGGTCTAACTATGGCTACACCTTC. It yields the protein CASSQTDRSNYGYTF.

This sequence joins TRBV5-1 and TRBJ1-1; D uncertain. Germline V gives CDR1 SGHRS, CDR2 YFSETQ. The CDR3 loop spans 15 amino acids. Trimming cost V 4 bases and J 3 bases, with 16 bases left between them. The CDR3 nucleotides read TGCGCCAGCAGCGCTGCGAGGCCCGGGGACACTGAAGCTTTCTTT. Protein: CASSAARPGDTEAFF.

V gene TRBV6-5 combines with J gene TRBJ1-1; perhaps TRBD1 as D (6 bases). V was shortened by 8 bases and J by 2 bases, with 12 bases between the two germline ends. Germline V lookup: CDR1 MNHEY, CDR2 SVGAGI. The CDR3 contains 13 residues. CDR3 in DNA: TGTGCCAGCTTAAGGGGGAGTAACACTGAAGCTTTCTTT. Translated: CASLRGSNTEAFF.